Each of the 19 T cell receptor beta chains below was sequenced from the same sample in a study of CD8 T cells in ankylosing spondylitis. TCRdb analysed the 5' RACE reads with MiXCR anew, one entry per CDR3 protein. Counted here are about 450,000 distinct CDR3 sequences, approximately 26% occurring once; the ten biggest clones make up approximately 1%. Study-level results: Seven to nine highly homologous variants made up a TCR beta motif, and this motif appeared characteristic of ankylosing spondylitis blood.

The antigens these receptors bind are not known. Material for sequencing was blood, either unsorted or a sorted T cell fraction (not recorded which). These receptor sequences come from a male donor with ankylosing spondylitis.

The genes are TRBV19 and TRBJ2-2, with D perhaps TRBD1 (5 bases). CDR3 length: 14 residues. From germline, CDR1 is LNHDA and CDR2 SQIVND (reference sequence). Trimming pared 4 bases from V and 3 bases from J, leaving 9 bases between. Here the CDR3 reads CASSTRQYTGELFF. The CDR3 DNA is TGTGCCAGTAGTACCCGACAGTACACCGGGGAGCTGTTTTTT. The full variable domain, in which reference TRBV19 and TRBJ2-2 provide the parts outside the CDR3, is DGGITQSPKYLFRKEGQNVTLSCEQNLNHDAMYWYRQDPGQGLRLIYYSQIVNDFQKGDIAEGYSVSREKKESFPLTVTSAQKNPTAFYLCASSTRQYTGELFFGEGSRLTVL.

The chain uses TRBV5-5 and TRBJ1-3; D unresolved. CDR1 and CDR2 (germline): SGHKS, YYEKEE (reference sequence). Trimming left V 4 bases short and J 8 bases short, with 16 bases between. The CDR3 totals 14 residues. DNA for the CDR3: TGTGCCAGCAGCACCTGGGGAGAGTCAGACACCATATATTTT. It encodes CASSTWGESDTIYF.

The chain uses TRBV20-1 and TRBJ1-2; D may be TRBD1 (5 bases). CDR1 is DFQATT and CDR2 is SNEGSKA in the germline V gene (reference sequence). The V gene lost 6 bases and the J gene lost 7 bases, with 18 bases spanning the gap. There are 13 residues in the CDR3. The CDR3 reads CSASGTVAGGYTF. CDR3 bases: TGCAGTGCCTCCGGGACTGTTGCTGGTGGCTACACCTTC.

For the CDR3, the DNA is TGTGCCAGCAGCTTCAGGCAGGGATACAATGAGCAGTTCTTC. Amino acid sequence: CASSFRQGYNEQFF. The gene calls are TRBV7-2 and TRBJ2-1; maybe TRBD1 (5 bases). This CDR3 has 14 amino acids. Germline-derived CDR1 and CDR2 are SGHTA and FQGNSA. The V end lost 3 bases, the J end lost 4 bases, and 10 bases lay between the germline ends.

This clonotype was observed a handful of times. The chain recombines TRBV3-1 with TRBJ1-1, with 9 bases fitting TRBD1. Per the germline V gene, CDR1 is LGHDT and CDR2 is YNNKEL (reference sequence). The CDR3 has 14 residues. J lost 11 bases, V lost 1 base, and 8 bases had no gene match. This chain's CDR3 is CASSQVGQGSAAFF. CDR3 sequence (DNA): TGTGCCAGCAGCCAAGTGGGACAGGGTTCAGCGGCTTTCTTT.

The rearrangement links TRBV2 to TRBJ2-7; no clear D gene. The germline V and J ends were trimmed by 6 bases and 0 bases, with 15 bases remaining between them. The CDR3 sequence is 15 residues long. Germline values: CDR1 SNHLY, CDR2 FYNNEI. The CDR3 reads CASRYGNEPSYEQYF. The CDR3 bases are TGTGCCAGCAGGTACGGAAACGAACCCTCCTACGAGCAGTACTTC.

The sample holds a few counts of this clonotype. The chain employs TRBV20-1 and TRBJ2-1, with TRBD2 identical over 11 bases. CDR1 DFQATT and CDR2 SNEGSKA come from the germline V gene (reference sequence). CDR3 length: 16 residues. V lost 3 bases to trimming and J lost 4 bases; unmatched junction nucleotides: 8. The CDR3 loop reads CSASDPTSGIYNEQFF. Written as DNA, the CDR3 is TGCAGTGCTAGTGACCCGACTAGCGGGATATACAATGAGCAGTTCTTC.

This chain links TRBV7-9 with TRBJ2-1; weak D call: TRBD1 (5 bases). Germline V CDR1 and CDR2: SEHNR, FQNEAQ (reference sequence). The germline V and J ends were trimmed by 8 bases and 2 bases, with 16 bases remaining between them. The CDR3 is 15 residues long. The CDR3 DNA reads TGTGCCAGCTTCCCCGGGTGGGGCGCCTACAATGAGCAGTTCTTC. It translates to CASFPGWGAYNEQFF.

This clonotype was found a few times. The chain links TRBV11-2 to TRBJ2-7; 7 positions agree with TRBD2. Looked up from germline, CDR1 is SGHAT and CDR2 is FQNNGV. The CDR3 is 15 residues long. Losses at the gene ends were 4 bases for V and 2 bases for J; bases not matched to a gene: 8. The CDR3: CASSSVGGMAYEQYF. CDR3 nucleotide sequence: TGTGCCAGCAGCTCAGTCGGGGGGATGGCCTACGAGCAGTACTTC.

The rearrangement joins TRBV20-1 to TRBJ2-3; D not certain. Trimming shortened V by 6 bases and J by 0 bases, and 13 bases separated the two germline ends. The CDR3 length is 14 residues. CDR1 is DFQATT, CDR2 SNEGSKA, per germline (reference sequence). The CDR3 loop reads CSAAAATSTDTQYF. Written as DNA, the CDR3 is TGCAGTGCCGCCGCCGCAACTAGCACAGATACGCAGTATTTT.

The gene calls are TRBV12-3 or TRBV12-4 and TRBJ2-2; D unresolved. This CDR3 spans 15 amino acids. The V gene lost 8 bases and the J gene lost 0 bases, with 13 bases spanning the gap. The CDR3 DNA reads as TGTGCCAGCCAATTTTACGGCTCGAACACCGGGGAGCTGTTTTTT. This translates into CASQFYGSNTGELFF.

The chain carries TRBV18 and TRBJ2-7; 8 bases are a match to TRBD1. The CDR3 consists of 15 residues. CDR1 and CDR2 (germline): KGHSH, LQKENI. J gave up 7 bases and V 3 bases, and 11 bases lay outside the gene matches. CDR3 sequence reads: CASSPNPGGAGEQYF. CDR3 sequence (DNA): TGTGCCAGCTCACCGAATCCAGGGGGCGCGGGGGAGCAGTACTTC. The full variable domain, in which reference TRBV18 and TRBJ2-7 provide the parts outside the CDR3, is NAGVMQNPRHLVRRRGQEARLRCSPMKGHSHVYWYRQLPEEGLKFMVYLQKENIIDESGMPKERFSAEFPKEGPSILRIQQVVRGDSAAYFCASSPNPGGAGEQYFGPGTRLTVT.

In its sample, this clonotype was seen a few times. CDR3 coding DNA: TGTGCCATCAGCCGACCTTACGAGGGCCTGAACACCGGGGAGCTGTTTTTT. This sequence encodes CAISRPYEGLNTGELFF. The rearrangement joins TRBV10-3 to TRBJ2-2; D perhaps matches TRBD2 (5 bases). Between the trimmed V and J ends, which lost 6 bases and 1 base, there was a span of 18 bases. CDR3 size: 17 residues. Per the germline V gene, CDR1 is ENHRY and CDR2 is SYGVKD.

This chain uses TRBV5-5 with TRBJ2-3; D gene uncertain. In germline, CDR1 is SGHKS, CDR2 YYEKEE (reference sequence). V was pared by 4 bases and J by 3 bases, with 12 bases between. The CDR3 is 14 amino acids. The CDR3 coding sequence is TGTGCCAGCAGCCGCAGTGGAACGACAGATACGCAGTATTTT. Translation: CASSRSGTTDTQYF.

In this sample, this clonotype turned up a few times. The CDR3 DNA is TGTGCCACCAGACCTAGCGGGGCATCCTACAATGAGCAGTTCTTC. It is translated as CATRPSGASYNEQFF. The chain uses TRBV24-1 and TRBJ2-1, with 9 bases fitting TRBD2. Germline assignment: CDR1 KGHDR and CDR2 SFDVKD. CDR3 length: 15 amino acids. Losses at the gene ends were 7 bases for V and 1 base for J; bases not matched to a gene: 4.

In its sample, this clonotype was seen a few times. This CDR3 reads CSVGQGAQNTIYF. CDR3 in DNA: TGCAGCGTCGGACAGGGGGCTCAGAACACCATATATTTT. The V gene is TRBV29-1, the J gene TRBJ1-3; TRBD1 agrees at 11 bases. Germline CDR1 SQVTM, CDR2 ANQGSEA. J gave up 7 bases and V 6 bases, and 5 bases lay outside the gene matches. CDR3 length: 13 amino acids.

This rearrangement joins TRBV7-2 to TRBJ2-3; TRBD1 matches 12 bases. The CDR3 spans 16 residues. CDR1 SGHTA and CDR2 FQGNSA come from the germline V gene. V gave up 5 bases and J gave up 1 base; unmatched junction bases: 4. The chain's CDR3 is CASSPGTGGGTDTQYF. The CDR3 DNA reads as TGTGCCAGCAGCCCGGGGACAGGGGGCGGCACAGATACGCAGTATTTT.

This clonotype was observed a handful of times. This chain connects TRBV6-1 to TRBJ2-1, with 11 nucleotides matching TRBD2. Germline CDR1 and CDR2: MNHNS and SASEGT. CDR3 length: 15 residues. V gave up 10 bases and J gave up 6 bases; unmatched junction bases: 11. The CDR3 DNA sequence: TGTGCCATGTCCGCTGGGACTAGCGGTACCAATGAGCAGTTCTTC. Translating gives CAMSAGTSGTNEQFF.

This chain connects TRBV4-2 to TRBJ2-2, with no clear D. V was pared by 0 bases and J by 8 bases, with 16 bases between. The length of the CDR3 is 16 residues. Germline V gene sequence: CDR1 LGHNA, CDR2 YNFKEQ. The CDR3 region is CASSQDDSWNGGELFF. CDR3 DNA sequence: TGTGCCAGCAGCCAAGATGATAGTTGGAATGGTGGGGAGCTGTTTTTT.